This record looks at one T cell receptor (beta chain) sequence and its context. The V end lost 4 bases, the J end lost 2 bases, and 21 bases lay between the germline ends. Germline V gene lookup returns CDR1 SGDLS and CDR2 YYNGEE. The CDR3 is 17 residues long. Amplification used 60 Vbeta primers and 13 Jbeta primers. Here immunoSEQ multiplex PCR was the method, and the copy in TCRdb shows in-frame clones only, minus some. The table for this sample gives 34,000 or so clones. The data belong to a study of cytomegalovirus exposure and HLA in healthy donors. The chain recombines TRBV9 with TRBJ1-1; weak D call: TRBD1 (6 bases). The sequence was obtained from a female donor in good health and CMV-seronegative. The sequenced sample consisted of PBMCs. The CDR3 DNA reads as TGTGCCAGCAGCCCAACCCCCGGGGGGCATGGAAACACTGAAGCTTTCTTT. Protein product: CASSPTPGGHGNTEAFF.